These T cell receptor beta chains were read from a single sample in a study of human T cells and chemical hapten exposure. TCRdb redid the calling of the RACE reads with MiXCR, one entry per CDR3 protein. This sample has more than 110,000 distinct CDR3 sequences, with approximately 12% found just once. The sequencing here drew on whole blood, taken in connection with sensitization to the hapten diphenylcyclopropenone (DPC). The receptors stem from a woman aged 45-60 years with alopecia areata. Some clones in this sample may be carry-over from other donors' samples. CDR3s include the opening cysteine and the closing phenylalanine or tryptophan. The D gene is left open where the match is weak. Rows give clone size only sometimes, using once, few, many, or a class for an expanded clone.

j_call,clone_size,v_call,d_call,cdr3_aa,cdr3_nt
TRBJ2-7,few,TRBV20-1,TRBD1,CSARGTVYYEQYF,TGCAGTGCTAGGGGGACAGTCTACTACGAGCAGTACTTC
TRBJ1-1,many,TRBV27,-,CASRSFVQGVEAFF,TGTGCCAGCAGATCCTTCGTACAGGGTGTTGAAGCTTTCTTT
TRBJ1-4,many,TRBV7-6,-,CASSLGVAVGDEKLFF,TGTGCCAGCAGCTTAGGTGTGGCGGTCGGGGATGAAAAACTGTTTTTT
TRBJ1-4,many,TRBV29-1,TRBD1,CSGTGGGEKLFF,TGCAGCGGGACAGGAGGGGGAGAAAAACTGTTTTTT
TRBJ2-7,many,TRBV7-3,TRBD2,CASSFAGGNYEQYF,TGTGCCAGCAGCTTCGCGGGGGGAAACTACGAGCAGTACTTC
TRBJ1-2,-,TRBV20-1,-,CSAPVARRGYGYTF,TGCAGTGCCCCGGTAGCGCGCAGGGGCTATGGCTACACCTTC
TRBJ2-7,many,TRBV2,TRBD2,CASSPGTSGNEQYF,TGTGCCAGCAGTCCCGGGACTAGCGGGAACGAGCAGTACTTC
TRBJ1-1,many,TRBV5-6,-,CASSLSSRGRAFF,TGTGCCAGCAGCTTGTCCAGTCGGGGTAGAGCTTTCTTT
TRBJ2-3,few,TRBV7-2,TRBD2,CASSLTFLAGHTDTQYF,TGTGCCAGCAGCTTAACGTTCCTAGCGGGGCACACAGATACGCAGTATTTT
TRBJ2-7,-,TRBV20-1,-,CSARSGPEQYF,TGCAGTGCTAGATCGGGTCCCGAGCAGTACTTC
TRBJ2-3,-,TRBV7-8,-,CASSLVANTDTQYF,TGTGCCAGCAGCTTAGTAGCGAACACAGATACGCAGTATTTT
TRBJ1-1,-,TRBV4-2,-,CASRPREGQGMNTEAFF,TGTGCCAGCAGACCAAGGGAGGGGCAGGGGATGAACACTGAAGCTTTCTTT
TRBJ1-1,few,TRBV7-9,-,CASSFFQGNGEAFF,TGTGCCAGCAGCTTTTTTCAGGGTAATGGTGAAGCTTTCTTT
TRBJ1-1,many,TRBV7-2,-,CASSLGGKPEAFF,TGTGCCAGCAGCTTAGGAGGCAAACCTGAAGCTTTCTTT
TRBJ2-5,-,TRBV10-3,-,CAIGRGQETQYF,TGTGCCATCGGGCGCGGCCAAGAGACCCAGTACTTC
TRBJ2-3,-,TRBV29-1,-,CSVGLAGTGDTQYF,TGCAGCGTTGGCCTAGCGGGGACAGGAGATACGCAGTATTTT
TRBJ2-1,many,TRBV12-3/TRBV12-4,-,CASSFRGTLNNEQFF,TGTGCCAGCAGTTTTAGGGGGACTCTGAACAATGAGCAGTTCTTC
TRBJ2-1,few,TRBV27,-,CASSTDSAYNEQFF,TGTGCCAGCAGTACGGACAGTGCCTACAATGAGCAGTTCTTC
TRBJ2-7,few,TRBV27,-,CASSTKPATSRGEQYF,TGTGCCAGCAGTACCAAACCCGCGACTAGCAGGGGCGAGCAGTACTTC
TRBJ2-7,-,TRBV7-9,-,CASSLEASSYEQYF,TGTGCCAGCAGCTTAGAGGCCAGTTCCTACGAGCAGTACTTC
TRBJ1-6,-,TRBV6-2/TRBV6-3,TRBD1,CASSSTGVTSYNSPLHF,TGTGCCAGCAGCTCCACAGGGGTTACCTCCTATAATTCACCCCTCCACTTT
TRBJ2-3,few,TRBV6-2/TRBV6-3,-,CASSYLKTDTQYF,TGTGCCAGCAGTTATCTAAAGACAGATACGCAGTATTTT
TRBJ2-1,-,TRBV6-2/TRBV6-3,TRBD2,CASRSGGSYNEQFF,TGTGCCAGCAGATCCGGGGGGTCCTACAATGAGCAGTTCTTC
TRBJ2-7,few,TRBV12-3/TRBV12-4,-,CASSFGFASYEQYF,TGTGCCAGCAGTTTTGGCTTCGCCTCCTACGAGCAGTACTTC
TRBJ2-7,many,TRBV6-6,-,CASIPGGAYEQYF,TGTGCCAGCATTCCAGGGGGGGCCTACGAGCAGTACTTC
TRBJ1-2,few,TRBV6-6,TRBD1,CASSYSDRGGYGYTF,TGTGCCAGCAGTTACTCTGACAGGGGTGGCTATGGCTACACCTTC
TRBJ1-4,-,TRBV7-8,-,CASSLALGGRNVKLFF,TGTGCCAGCAGCTTAGCCCTAGGGGGACGGAATGTAAAACTGTTTTTT
TRBJ2-1,-,TRBV10-3,TRBD2,CAISKGGLANEQFF,TGTGCCATCAGTAAAGGGGGACTAGCCAATGAGCAGTTCTTC
TRBJ1-6,many,TRBV12-3/TRBV12-4,-,CASTSAQGSPPLHF,TGTGCCAGCACCTCTGCTCAGGGTTCGCCACCCCTCCACTTT
TRBJ2-1,-,TRBV3-1,-,CASSQDLNEQFF,TGTGCCAGCAGCCAAGACCTCAATGAGCAGTTCTTC
TRBJ1-5,many,TRBV12-3/TRBV12-4,-,CASSQREGGPQHF,TGTGCCAGCAGCCAAAGAGAGGGCGGGCCCCAGCATTTT
TRBJ2-3,few,TRBV20-1,-,CSASLLWETQYF,TGCAGTGCTAGTCTTCTTTGGGAAACGCAGTATTTT
TRBJ1-2,many,TRBV12-3/TRBV12-4,TRBD1,CASSKTGAGDYGYTF,TGTGCCAGCAGTAAAACAGGGGCTGGGGACTATGGCTACACCTTC
TRBJ2-1,-,TRBV6-2/TRBV6-3,TRBD2,CASSYSFPTSGLYNEQFF,TGTGCCAGCAGTTACTCCTTCCCGACTAGCGGTCTATACAATGAGCAGTTCTTC
TRBJ2-1,many,TRBV6-2/TRBV6-3,TRBD2,CASSYPPGSGGVTGYEQFF,TGTGCCAGCAGTTATCCCCCTGGTAGCGGGGGTGTTACTGGTTATGAGCAGTTCTTC
TRBJ2-3,many,TRBV2,TRBD2,CASRLSSGRISDTQYF,TGTGCCAGCAGACTCTCTAGCGGGAGAATATCAGATACGCAGTATTTT
TRBJ2-2,-,TRBV7-9,-,CASSPVGKGRELFF,TGTGCCAGCAGCCCGGTGGGGAAAGGCCGGGAGCTGTTTTTT
TRBJ2-7,-,TRBV4-1,-,CASSQGDGGSYEQYF,TGCGCCAGCAGCCAAGGGGACGGAGGATCCTACGAGCAGTACTTC
TRBJ2-3,few,TRBV20-1,-,CSAPGAARTDTQYF,TGCAGTGCCCCGGGTGCAGCACGCACAGATACGCAGTATTTT
TRBJ1-2,-,TRBV29-1,-,CSVPQGFGGYGYTF,TGCAGCGTACCCCAGGGGTTCGGTGGCTATGGCTACACCTTC
TRBJ2-5,few,TRBV29-1,-,CSVADTYQETQYF,TGCAGCGTTGCGGACACTTATCAAGAGACCCAGTACTTC
TRBJ1-5,many,TRBV29-1,-,CSVGTGVGRQPQHF,TGCAGCGTCGGGACTGGAGTGGGGCGACAGCCCCAGCATTTT
TRBJ2-5,few,TRBV7-9,-,CASSLAGSQETQYF,TGTGCCAGCAGCTTAGCGGGCAGCCAAGAGACCCAGTACTTC